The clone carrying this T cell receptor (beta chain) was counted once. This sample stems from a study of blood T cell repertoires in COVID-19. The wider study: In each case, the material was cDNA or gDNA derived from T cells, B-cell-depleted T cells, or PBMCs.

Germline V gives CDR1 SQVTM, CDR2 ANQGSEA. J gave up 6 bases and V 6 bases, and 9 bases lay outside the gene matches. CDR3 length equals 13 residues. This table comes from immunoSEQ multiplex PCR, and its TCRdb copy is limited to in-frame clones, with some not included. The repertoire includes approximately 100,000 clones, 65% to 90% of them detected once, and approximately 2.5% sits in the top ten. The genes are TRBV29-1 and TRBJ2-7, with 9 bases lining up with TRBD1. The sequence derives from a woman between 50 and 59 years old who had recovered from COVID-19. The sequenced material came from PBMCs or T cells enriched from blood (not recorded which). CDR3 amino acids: CSVGPGTGTEQYF. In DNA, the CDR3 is TGCAGCGTAGGTCCCGGGACAGGGACCGAGCAGTACTTC.